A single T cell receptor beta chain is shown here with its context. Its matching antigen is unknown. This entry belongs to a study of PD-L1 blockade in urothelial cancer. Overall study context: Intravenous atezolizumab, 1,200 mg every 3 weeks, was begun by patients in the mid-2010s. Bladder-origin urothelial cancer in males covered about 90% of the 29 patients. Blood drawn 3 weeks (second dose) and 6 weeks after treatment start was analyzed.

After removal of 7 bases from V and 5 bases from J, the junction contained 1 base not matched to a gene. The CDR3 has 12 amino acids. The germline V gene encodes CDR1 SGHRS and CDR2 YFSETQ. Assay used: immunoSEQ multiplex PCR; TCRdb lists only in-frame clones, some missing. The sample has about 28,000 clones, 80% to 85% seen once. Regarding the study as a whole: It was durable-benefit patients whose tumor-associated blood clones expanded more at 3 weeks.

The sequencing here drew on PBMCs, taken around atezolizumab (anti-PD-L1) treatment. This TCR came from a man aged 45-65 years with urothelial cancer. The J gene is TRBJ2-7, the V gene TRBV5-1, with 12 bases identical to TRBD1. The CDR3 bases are TGCGCCAGCCGGGACAGGGGGCACGAGCAGTACTTC. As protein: CASRDRGHEQYF. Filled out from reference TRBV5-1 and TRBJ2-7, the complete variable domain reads KAGVTQTPRYLIKTRGQQVTLSCSPISGHRSVSWYQQTPGQGLQFLFEYFSETQRNKGNFPGRFSGRQFSNSRSEMNVSTLELGDSALYLCASRDRGHEQYFGPGTRLTVT.